This TCR beta chain derives from a study of cytomegalovirus exposure and HLA in healthy donors. The PCR used 60 Vbeta and 13 Jbeta primers. Libraries were prepared by immunoSEQ multiplex PCR; TCRdb keeps only in-frame clonotypes and omits some of them. The repertoire holds 200,000 or so clones, with 78% as singletons. The source of this sequence is a male donor in good health and CMV-seronegative. Sequenced input: PBMCs.

CDR3 residues: CASSLIGLGQGSGANVLTF. The CDR3 DNA follows: TGCGCCAGCAGCTTAATTGGGCTGGGACAGGGATCCGGGGCCAACGTCCTGACTTTC. This chain links TRBV5-1 with TRBJ2-6; 9 bases are shared with TRBD1. The germline V gene encodes CDR1 SGHRS and CDR2 YFSETQ. The CDR3 totals 19 residues. V trimming: 2 bases; J trimming: 4 bases; junction bases outside the gene matches: 13.